Sequencing of this T cell receptor beta chain was carried out in a study of a mutant IDH1 vaccine in newly diagnosed glioma. In the study overall: Patients had eight vaccinations, in weeks 1, 3, 5, 7, 11, 15, 19 and 23. Receipt of radiotherapy, temozolomide, or both preceded the study, and most received both. Males made up about 60% and females about 40% of treated patients, whose mean age was approximately 40 years. Broader study findings: Of the patients, 80% to 95% had vaccine-induced immune responses.

The CDR3 has 17 amino acids. Per germline, CDR1 MNHEY and CDR2 SMNVEV (reference sequence). J was trimmed by 8 bases and V by 7 bases; bases with no gene match: 18. Time point denoted: week 5, during vaccination. In the vaccine, a single dose held 300 ug of the mutant IDH1 20-mer peptide, along with topical imiquimod. Assay: immunoSEQ multiplex PCR; the TCRdb copy retains only in-frame clones and omits some. The repertoire has about 59,000 clones, just under 90% of them found once; the top ten carry about 4.2%. Note on this clone: Its specificity is unknown.

The source was PBMCs, collected from a glioma patient whose treatment included an IDH1 peptide vaccine. The sequence derives from a middle-aged woman with glioma. The chain has TRBV27 and TRBJ2-1; 9 bases fit TRBD2. The CDR3 is CASNSSVSGSHWDEQFF. The CDR3 DNA sequence: TGTGCCAGCAACTCATCCGTTAGCGGGAGTCATTGGGATGAGCAGTTCTTC.